This T cell receptor beta chain was recovered during a study of blood T cell repertoires in COVID-19. Across the study: Both acute and convalescent COVID-19 samples were obtained from the United States, Italy and Spain. T cells, B-cell-depleted T cells, or PBMCs supplied cDNA or gDNA.

Seattle enrolled patients during active infection and tracked them longitudinally. Authors' data handling: Amplification with reference gene primers provided the estimates of nucleated cell counts. Sequenced by immunoSEQ multiplex PCR; TCRdb stores in-frame clones only, minus some. The V and J calls and clone size come from that table; D and trimming were worked out from the DNA. The sample yields more than 75,000 clones, roughly 90% seen once. The TCR sequence derives from a middle-aged man with COVID-19, enrolled during active disease. Material for sequencing was peripheral blood.

The CDR3: CASSLSAGTGFDSNYGYTF. Here the CDR3 DNA reads TGTGCCAGCAGCTTATCGGCCGGGACAGGTTTTGATTCTAACTATGGCTACACCTTC. The chain is built from TRBV7-3 and TRBJ1-2; 8 positions agree with TRBD1. The CDR3 totals 19 residues. J gave up 0 bases and V 2 bases, and 14 bases lay outside the gene matches. The germline CDR1 and CDR2 sequences are SGHTA and FQGTGA.